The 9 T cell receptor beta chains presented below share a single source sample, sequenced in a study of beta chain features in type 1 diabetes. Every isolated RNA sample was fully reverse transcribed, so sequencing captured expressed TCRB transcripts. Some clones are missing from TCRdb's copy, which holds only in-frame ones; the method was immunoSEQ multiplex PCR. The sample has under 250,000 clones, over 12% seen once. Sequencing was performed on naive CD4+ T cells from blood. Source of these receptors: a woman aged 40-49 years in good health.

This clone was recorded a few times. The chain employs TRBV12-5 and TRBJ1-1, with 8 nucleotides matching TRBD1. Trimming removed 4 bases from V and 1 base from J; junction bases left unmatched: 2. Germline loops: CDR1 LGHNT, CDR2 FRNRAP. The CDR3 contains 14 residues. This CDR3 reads CASGSGQGNTEAFF. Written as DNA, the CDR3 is TGTGCTAGTGGTTCTGGACAGGGGAACACTGAAGCTTTCTTT.

Here the CDR3 DNA reads TGCGCCAGCAGAACGGGACAGATGAACACTGAAGCTTTCTTT. Translated: CASRTGQMNTEAFF. The chain carries TRBV5-1 and TRBJ1-1; 7 nucleotides align to TRBD1. This CDR3 has 14 amino acids. From germline, CDR1 is SGHRS and CDR2 YFSETQ. The trim removed 5 bases at V and 0 bases at J, leaving 4 bases unmatched.

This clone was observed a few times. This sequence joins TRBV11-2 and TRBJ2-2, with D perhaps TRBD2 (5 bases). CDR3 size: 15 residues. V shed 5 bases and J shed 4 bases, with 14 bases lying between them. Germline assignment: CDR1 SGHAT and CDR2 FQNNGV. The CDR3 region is CASSLGLTGTGELFF. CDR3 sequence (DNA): TGTGCCAGCAGCCTTGGACTGACCGGCACCGGGGAGCTGTTTTTT.

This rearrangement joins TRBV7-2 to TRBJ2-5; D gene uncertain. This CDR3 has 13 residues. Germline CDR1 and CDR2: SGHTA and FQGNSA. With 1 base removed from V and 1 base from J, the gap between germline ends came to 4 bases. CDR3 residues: CASSLGAQETQYF. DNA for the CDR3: TGTGCCAGCAGCTTAGGGGCCCAAGAGACCCAGTACTTC.

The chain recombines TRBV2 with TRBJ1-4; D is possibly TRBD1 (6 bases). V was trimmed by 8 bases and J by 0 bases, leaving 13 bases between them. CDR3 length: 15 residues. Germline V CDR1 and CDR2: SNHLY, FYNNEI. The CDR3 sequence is CASGDTPSTNEKLFF. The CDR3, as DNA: TGTGCCAGCGGGGACACGCCATCAACTAATGAAAAACTGTTTTTT.

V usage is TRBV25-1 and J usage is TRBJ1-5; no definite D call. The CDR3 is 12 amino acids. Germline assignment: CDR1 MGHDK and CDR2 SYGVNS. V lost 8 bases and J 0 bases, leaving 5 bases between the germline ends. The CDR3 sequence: CASGNSNQPQHF. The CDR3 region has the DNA TGTGCCAGCGGCAATAGCAATCAGCCCCAGCATTTT.

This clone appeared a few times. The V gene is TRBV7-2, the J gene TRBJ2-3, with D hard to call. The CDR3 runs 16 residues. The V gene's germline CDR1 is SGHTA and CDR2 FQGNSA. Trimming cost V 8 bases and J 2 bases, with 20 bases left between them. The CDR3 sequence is CASPRLAGSNTDTQYF. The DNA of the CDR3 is TGTGCCAGCCCGCGGCTGGCCGGGTCAAACACAGATACGCAGTATTTT.

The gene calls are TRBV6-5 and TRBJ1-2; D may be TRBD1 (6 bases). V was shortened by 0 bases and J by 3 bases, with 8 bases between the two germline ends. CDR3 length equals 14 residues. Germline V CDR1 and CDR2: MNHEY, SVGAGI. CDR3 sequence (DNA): TGTGCCAGCAGTTACTCAAACAGGGACTATGGCTACACCTTC. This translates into CASSYSNRDYGYTF.

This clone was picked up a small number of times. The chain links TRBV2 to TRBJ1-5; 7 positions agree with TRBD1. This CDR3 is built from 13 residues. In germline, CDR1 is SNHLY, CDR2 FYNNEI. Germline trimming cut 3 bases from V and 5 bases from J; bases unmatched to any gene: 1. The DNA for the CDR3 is TGTGCCAGCAGTGAGAGGGGGCATCAGCCCCAGCATTTT. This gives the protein CASSERGHQPQHF.